A single sample is the source of the 8 T cell receptor beta chains below, sequenced in a study of CD8 T cells in ankylosing spondylitis. TCRdb itself ran the 5' RACE reads through MiXCR, one entry per CDR3 protein. The sample yields some 92,000 distinct CDR3 sequences, 25% to 35% seen once. The sample comprised blood, either unsorted or a sorted T cell fraction (not recorded which). The origin of the receptors is a male donor with ankylosing spondylitis or in good health (not recorded which).

This clonotype showed up many times. J is TRBJ2-7 and V is TRBV29-1, with D possibly being TRBD1 (5 bases). The V and J ends lost 0 bases and 1 base respectively, with 13 bases between them. The CDR3 loop spans 15 amino acids. Germline V gene sequence: CDR1 SQVTM, CDR2 ANQGSEA. In nucleotides, the CDR3 is TGCAGCGTTGAAGATTCAGGGCCTGAATCCTACGAGCAGTACTTC. Protein product: CSVEDSGPESYEQYF.

The V call is TRBV7-3, the J call TRBJ2-1; 12 bases fit TRBD2. V dropped 5 bases and J dropped 3; count of bases not matched to a gene: 2. CDR3 size: 15 residues. Germline V CDR1 and CDR2: SGHTA, FQGTGA. CDR3 DNA sequence: TGTGCCAGCAGCCGGACTAGCGGGAACTACAATGAGCAGTTCTTC. It is translated as CASSRTSGNYNEQFF.

This chain joins TRBV29-1 and TRBJ2-1; D is ambiguous. CDR1 and CDR2 (germline): SQVTM, ANQGSEA. This CDR3 spans 14 amino acids. With 7 bases removed from V and 5 bases from J, the gap between germline ends came to 18 bases. Here the CDR3 reads CSAPLDGQNNEQFF. In DNA form, the CDR3 reads TGCAGCGCCCCTTTGGACGGCCAGAACAATGAGCAGTTCTTC.

This clonotype was recorded at least ten times. The chain has TRBV24-1 and TRBJ2-1; 11 positions agree with TRBD1. V lost 7 bases and J lost 7; bases outside the gene matches: 14. Germline-derived CDR1 and CDR2 are KGHDR and SFDVKD. There are 17 residues in the CDR3. DNA for the CDR3: TGTGCCACCAGCGAAACCCGTGGACAGGGGGCGCAAAATGAGCAGTTCTTC. It translates to CATSETRGQGAQNEQFF.

In its sample, this clonotype was seen many times. The chain employs TRBV20-1 and TRBJ1-4, with D possibly TRBD1 on 5 matching bases. Trimming left V 6 bases short and J 4 bases short, with 12 bases between. Germline values: CDR1 DFQATT, CDR2 SNEGSKA (reference sequence). The CDR3 is made up of 13 amino acids. The CDR3 sequence is CSATPGHNEKLFF. CDR3 coding DNA: TGCAGTGCCACTCCAGGGCATAATGAAAAACTGTTTTTT.

The chain couples TRBV28 to TRBJ1-5; maybe TRBD1 (5 bases). From germline, CDR1 is MDHEN and CDR2 SYDVKM. This CDR3 has 15 residues. With 6 bases removed from V and 7 bases from J, the gap between germline ends came to 19 bases. CDR3 DNA: TGTGCCAGCAGCTCGGGGCAGGGAGGCCGACAGCCCCAGCATTTT. Translation: CASSSGQGGRQPQHF.

This clonotype was observed a handful of times. CDR3 loop: CASSLGGTMETQYF. The DNA for the CDR3 is TGTGCCAGCAGTTTGGGGGGTACGATGGAGACCCAGTACTTC. J is TRBJ2-5 and V is TRBV12-3 or TRBV12-4; tentatively, D is TRBD2 (6 bases). V was pared by 3 bases and J by 5 bases, with 13 bases between. The CDR3 totals 14 residues.

V is TRBV5-1 and J is TRBJ1-6, with a possible D match to TRBD1 (6 bases). The CDR3 is 15 amino acids. V dropped 7 bases and J dropped 5 bases, with 16 bases sitting between them. Germline V gives CDR1 SGHRS, CDR2 YFSETQ. DNA of the CDR3: TGCGCCAGCTCCGCAGGGACACCGAATAATTCACCCCTCCACTTT. It yields the protein CASSAGTPNNSPLHF.